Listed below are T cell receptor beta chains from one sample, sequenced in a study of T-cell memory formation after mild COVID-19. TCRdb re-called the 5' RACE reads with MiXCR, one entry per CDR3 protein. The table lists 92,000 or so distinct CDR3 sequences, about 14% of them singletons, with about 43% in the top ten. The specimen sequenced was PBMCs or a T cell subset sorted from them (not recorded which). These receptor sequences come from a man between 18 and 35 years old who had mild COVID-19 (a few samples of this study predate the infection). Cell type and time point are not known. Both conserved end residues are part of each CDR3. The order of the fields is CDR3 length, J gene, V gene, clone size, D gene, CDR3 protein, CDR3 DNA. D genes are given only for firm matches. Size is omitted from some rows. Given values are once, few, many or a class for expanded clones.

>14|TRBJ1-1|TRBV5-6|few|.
CASRPQDGDTEAFF
TGTGCCAGCAGACCACAGGATGGGGACACTGAAGCTTTCTTT
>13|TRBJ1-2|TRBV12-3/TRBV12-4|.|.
CASSLGGPYGYTF
TGTGCCAGCAGTTTAGGGGGGCCCTATGGCTACACCTTC
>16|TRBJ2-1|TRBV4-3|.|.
CASSQDHWTFYNEQFF
TGCGCCAGCAGCCAAGATCATTGGACTTTCTACAATGAGCAGTTCTTC
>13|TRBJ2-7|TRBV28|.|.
CASSSTPAYEQYF
TGTGCCAGCAGTTCGACTCCTGCCTACGAGCAGTACTTC
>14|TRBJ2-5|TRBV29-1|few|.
CSVEDPTGWETQYF
TGCAGCGTTGAAGATCCTACGGGCTGGGAGACCCAGTACTTC
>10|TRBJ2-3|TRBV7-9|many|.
CASGTDTQYF
TGTGCCAGCGGCACAGATACGCAGTATTTT
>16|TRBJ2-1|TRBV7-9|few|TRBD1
CASSTVDRGRYNEQFF
TGTGCCAGCAGCACCGTTGACAGGGGGAGGTACAATGAGCAGTTCTTC
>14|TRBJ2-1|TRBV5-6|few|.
CASSWPGGGNEQFF
TGTGCCAGCAGCTGGCCCGGGGGAGGCAATGAGCAGTTCTTC
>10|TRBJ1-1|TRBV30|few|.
CAWMYTEAFF
TGTGCCTGGATGTACACTGAAGCTTTCTTT
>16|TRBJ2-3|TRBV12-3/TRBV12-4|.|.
CASSFQGKSSTDTQYF
TGTGCCAGCAGTTTCCAGGGGAAAAGTAGCACAGATACGCAGTATTTT
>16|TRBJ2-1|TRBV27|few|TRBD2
CASSLSAGLAYNEQFF
TGTGCCAGCAGTTTATCAGCCGGACTAGCATACAATGAGCAGTTCTTC
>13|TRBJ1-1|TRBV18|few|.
CASSPSTVTEAFF
TGTGCCAGCTCACCGTCCACAGTAACTGAAGCTTTCTTT
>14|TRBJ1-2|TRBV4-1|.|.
CASSQVGAGNGYTF
TGCGCCAGCAGCCAAGTGGGGGCAGGAAATGGCTACACCTTC
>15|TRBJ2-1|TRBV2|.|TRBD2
CASSALAGEYNEQFF
TGTGCCAGCAGTGCCCTAGCGGGGGAGTACAATGAGCAGTTCTTC
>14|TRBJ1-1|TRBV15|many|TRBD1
CATSTRTGMAEAFF
TGTGCCACCAGCACAAGGACAGGCATGGCTGAAGCTTTCTTT
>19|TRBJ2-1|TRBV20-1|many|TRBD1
CSVRPFSRDRLSSYNEQFF
TGCAGTGTCCGCCCTTTCTCCCGGGACAGGTTGAGCTCCTACAATGAGCAGTTCTTC
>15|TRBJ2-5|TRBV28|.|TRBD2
CASSPLAGGPGTQYF
TGTGCCAGCAGTCCTTTAGCGGGGGGGCCAGGGACCCAGTACTTC
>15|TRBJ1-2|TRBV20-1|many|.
CSGFPYLDGIYSYTF
TGCAGTGGATTCCCCTACCTGGACGGAATTTATAGCTACACCTTC
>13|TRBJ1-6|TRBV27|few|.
CASSLFLNSPLHF
TGTGCCAGCAGTTTATTTCTTAATTCACCCCTCCACTTT
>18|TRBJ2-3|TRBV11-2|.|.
CASSSAGAGALSTDTQYF
TGTGCCAGCAGCTCGGCCGGGGCGGGGGCCCTTAGCACAGATACGCAGTATTTT
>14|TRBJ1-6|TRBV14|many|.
CASSQQENNSPLHF
TGTGCCAGCAGCCAACAGGAAAACAATTCACCCCTCCACTTT
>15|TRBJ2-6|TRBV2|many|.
CASSESDAGANVLTF
TGTGCCAGCAGTGAATCGGACGCTGGGGCCAACGTCCTGACTTTC
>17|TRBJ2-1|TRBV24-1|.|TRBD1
CATSGNVPGQSYNEQFF
TGTGCCACCAGCGGAAACGTACCGGGACAGTCGTACAATGAGCAGTTCTTC
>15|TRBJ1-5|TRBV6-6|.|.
CASSETTGSNQPQHF
TGTGCCAGCAGTGAGACCACAGGTAGCAATCAGCCCCAGCATTTT
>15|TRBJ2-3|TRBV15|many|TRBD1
CATSIQGAHTDTQYF
TGTGCCACCAGTATACAGGGGGCGCATACAGATACGCAGTATTTT
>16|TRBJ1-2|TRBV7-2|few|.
CASSFTNWGGLYGYTF
TGTGCCAGCAGCTTCACGAATTGGGGGGGCCTCTATGGCTACACCTTC
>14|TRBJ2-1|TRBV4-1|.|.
CASSRVANGNEQFF
TGCGCCAGCAGCCGAGTTGCGAACGGCAATGAGCAGTTCTTC
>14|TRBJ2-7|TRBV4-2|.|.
CASSPTLLNYEQYF
TGTGCCAGCAGCCCTACCCTACTCAACTACGAGCAGTACTTC
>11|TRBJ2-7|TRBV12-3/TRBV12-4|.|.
CASGLLHEQYF
TGTGCCAGCGGGCTCCTACACGAGCAGTACTTC
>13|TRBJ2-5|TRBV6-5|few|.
CASSYRYQETQYF
TGTGCCAGCAGTTACCGGTACCAAGAGACCCAGTACTTC
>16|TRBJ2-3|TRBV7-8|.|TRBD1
CASTPWTGASTDTQYF
TGTGCCAGCACCCCTTGGACAGGGGCGAGTACAGATACGCAGTATTTT
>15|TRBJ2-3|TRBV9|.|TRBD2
CASSVEASGEDTQYF
TGTGCCAGCAGCGTAGAAGCTAGCGGGGAGGATACGCAGTATTTT
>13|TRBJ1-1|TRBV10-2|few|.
CASSYGGPTEAFF
TGCGCCAGCAGTTACGGGGGGCCCACTGAAGCTTTCTTT
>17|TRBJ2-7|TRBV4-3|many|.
CASSQDRSGGSGYEQYF
TGCGCCAGCAGCCAAGATCGGAGTGGGGGATCGGGGTACGAGCAGTACTTC
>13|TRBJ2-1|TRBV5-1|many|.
CASSLVGDNEQFF
TGCGCCAGCAGCTTGGTAGGGGACAATGAGCAGTTCTTC
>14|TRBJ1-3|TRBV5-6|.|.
CASSLDSIGNTIYF
TGTGCCAGCAGCTTGGACAGCATTGGAAACACCATATATTTT
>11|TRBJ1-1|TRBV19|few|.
CASTTGSEAFF
TGTGCCAGTACCACAGGAAGTGAAGCTTTCTTT
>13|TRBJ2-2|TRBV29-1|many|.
CSVATANTGELFF
TGCAGCGTTGCCACAGCTAACACCGGGGAGCTGTTTTTT
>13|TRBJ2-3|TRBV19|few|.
CASGQTSTDTQYF
TGTGCCAGTGGCCAGACTAGCACAGATACGCAGTATTTT
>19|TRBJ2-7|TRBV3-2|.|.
CASSHSGQGKVERFYEQYF
TGTGCCAGCAGCCACTCGGGACAGGGGAAAGTGGAGCGCTTTTACGAGCAGTACTTC
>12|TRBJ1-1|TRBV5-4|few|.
CASSPGGDEAFF
TGTGCCAGCAGCCCCGGGGGGGATGAAGCTTTCTTT
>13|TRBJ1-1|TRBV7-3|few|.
CASNPGPTPEAFF
TGTGCCAGCAACCCAGGACCCACCCCTGAAGCTTTCTTT
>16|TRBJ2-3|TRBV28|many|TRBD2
CASSSSGGAGTDTQYF
TGTGCCAGCAGTTCAAGCGGGGGGGCCGGAACAGATACGCAGTATTTT
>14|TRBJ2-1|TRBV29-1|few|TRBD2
CSVGGTSGYNEQFF
TGCAGCGTCGGGGGGACTAGCGGATACAATGAGCAGTTCTTC
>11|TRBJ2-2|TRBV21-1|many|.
CASSTRQRLFF
TGTGCCAGCAGCACTCGACAGCGGCTGTTTTTT
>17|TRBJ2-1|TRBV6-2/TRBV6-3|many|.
CASSYSLEAGYYNEQFF
TGTGCCAGCAGTTACTCACTCGAGGCGGGGTATTACAATGAGCAGTTCTTC
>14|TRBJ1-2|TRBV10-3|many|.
CAISPSGENYGYTF
TGTGCCATCAGTCCCTCAGGGGAAAACTATGGCTACACCTTC
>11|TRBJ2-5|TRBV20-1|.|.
CSARDRETQYF
TGCAGTGCTAGAGATCGGGAGACCCAGTACTTC
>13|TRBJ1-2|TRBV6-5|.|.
CASSYSRSYGYTF
TGTGCCAGCAGTTACTCGCGGAGCTATGGCTACACCTTC
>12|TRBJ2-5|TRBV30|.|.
CAWSADQETQYF
TGTGCCTGGAGTGCCGACCAAGAGACCCAGTACTTC
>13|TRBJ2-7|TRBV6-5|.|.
CASSSTLIHEQYF
TGTGCCAGCAGTTCCACCCTCATCCACGAGCAGTACTTC
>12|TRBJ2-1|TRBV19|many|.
CASSIFRNEQFF
TGTGCCAGTAGTATATTTAGGAATGAGCAGTTCTTC
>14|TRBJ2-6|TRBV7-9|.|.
CASRGSSGANVLTF
TGTGCCAGCAGGGGATCCTCTGGGGCCAACGTCCTGACTTTC
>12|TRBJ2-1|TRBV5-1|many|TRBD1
CASSLNRGHEFF
TGCGCCAGCAGCTTAAACAGGGGGCACGAGTTCTTC
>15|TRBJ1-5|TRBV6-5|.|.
CASSPGFYSNQPQHF
TGTGCCAGCAGCCCCGGTTTTTATAGCAATCAGCCCCAGCATTTT
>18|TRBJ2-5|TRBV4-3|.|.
CASSQSSWVGMSEETQYF
TGCGCCAGCAGCCAATCTTCATGGGTCGGGATGAGTGAAGAGACCCAGTACTTC
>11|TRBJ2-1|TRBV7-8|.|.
CASSSRILQFF
TGTGCCAGCAGCTCGCGCATATTGCAGTTCTTC
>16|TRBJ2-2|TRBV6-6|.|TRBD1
CASSEPTGWNTGELFF
TGTGCCAGCAGCGAACCGACAGGGTGGAACACCGGGGAGCTGTTTTTT
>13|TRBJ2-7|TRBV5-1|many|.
CASRHESTYEQYF
TGCGCCAGCAGACATGAATCAACCTACGAGCAGTACTTC
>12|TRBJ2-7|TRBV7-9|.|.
CASSMDGYEQYF
TGTGCCAGCAGCATGGACGGCTACGAGCAGTACTTC